Below, one TCR beta chain is given with its context. The antigen remains undetermined. The sample originates from a study of cytomegalovirus exposure and HLA in healthy donors. Study results and caveats: What was likely a sequencing artifact was a cluster of highly shared sequence variants. A missense variant in DCLRE1C was later tied to TCR beta V- and J-gene trimming.

The primer mix had 60 Vbeta and 13 Jbeta primers. TCRdb's copy holds only in-frame clones and misses some; the assay was immunoSEQ multiplex PCR. The data show 200,000 to 300,000 clones, more than 70% seen once. Specimen: PBMCs. This clonotype was obtained from a boy aged 10-17 years in good health and CMV-seronegative.

CDR3 coding DNA: TGTGCCAGCTCACTTCGACAGGCCGACACTGAAGCTTTCTTT. Amino acid sequence: CASSLRQADTEAFF. This chain joins TRBV18 and TRBJ1-1, with D perhaps matching TRBD1 (6 bases). Trimming removed 4 bases from V and 3 bases from J, with 12 bases in between. The CDR3 runs to 14 residues. Germline V lookup: CDR1 KGHSH, CDR2 LQKENI.